This T cell receptor (beta chain) is from a study of cytomegalovirus exposure and HLA in healthy donors. General observations from the study: Highest at DRB1 and lowest at HLA-C, TCR association rates differed among HLA loci in a later analysis. A later analysis reportedly found that, within productive TCRs, an Asian-associated ancestry cluster had fewer N-insertions than the mean observed across the 666 donors.

Between the trimmed V and J ends, which lost 8 bases and 3 bases, there was a span of 15 bases. Germline CDR1 and CDR2: SNHLY and FYNNEI. This CDR3 contains 14 residues. In the case of this clone: Its matching antigen is unknown.

Use of 60 Vbeta and 13 Jbeta primers characterized the PCR. Profiling relied on immunoSEQ multiplex PCR, and the TCRdb table lists in-frame clones only, not all of them. The table has 200,000 to 250,000 clones, 70% to 85% seen once. This clonotype was sampled from a woman aged 35 to 49 in good health and CMV-seronegative. The chain uses TRBV2 and TRBJ2-3, with D perhaps TRBD1 (7 bases). The sequencing sample was made of PBMCs. CDR3 DNA: TGTGCCAGCGGTAGACAGGGAGGAACAGATACGCAGTATTTT. This sequence encodes CASGRQGGTDTQYF.